This T cell receptor beta chain was observed in a study of control samples from healthy donors and cancer patients. This clone was observed a single time. The repertoire was sequenced with immunoSEQ multiplex PCR; TCRdb's copy has only in-frame clones and lacks some. Of about 120,000 clones listed, around nine tenths are singletons. Germline CDR1 reads MNHNS; CDR2 reads SASEGT. The CDR3 runs to 15 residues. Losses at the gene ends were 2 bases for V and 4 bases for J; bases not matched to a gene: 7. V usage is TRBV6-1 and J usage is TRBJ1-1; 7 bases are a match to TRBD1. This receptor was obtained from a young man in good health. Sequenced input: blood. CDR3 nucleotide sequence: TGTGCCAGCAGTGAAAGGGCAGGGGGACGCACTGAAGCTTTCTTT. Amino acid sequence: CASSERAGGRTEAFF.